This passage covers 10 T cell receptor beta chains from one sample sequenced in a study of OX40 agonist ivuxolimab in advanced cancers. The protocol was immunoSEQ multiplex PCR, while the TCRdb copy is restricted to in-frame clones and leaves out a portion. The sample yields about 69,000 clones, about nine tenths seen once. The sample here was CD4+ or CD8+ T cells sorted from blood, taken in a trial of the OX40 agonist ivuxolimab. The receptors were gathered from an adult with an advanced solid tumor such as melanoma, head and neck, liver or kidney cancer.

The V and J genes are TRBV14 and TRBJ1-1; D is undetermined. Trimming removed 7 bases at V and 0 bases at J, with 9 bases between. Germline values: CDR1 SGHDN, CDR2 FVKESK. The CDR3 is 13 residues long. In DNA form, the CDR3 reads TGTGCCAGCAAAAAAGGGATGAACACTGAAGCTTTCTTT. It is translated as CASKKGMNTEAFF.

V and J are TRBV10-2 and TRBJ2-6; TRBD1 matches 10 bases. In germline, CDR1 is WSHSY, CDR2 SAAADI. The ends lost 7 bases at V and 1 base at J; junction bases unmatched: 7. This CDR3 comprises 17 residues. CDR3 in DNA: TGCGCCAGCATGGACCGGGACAGGGGATCTGGGGCCAACGTCCTGACTTTC. Its protein is CASMDRDRGSGANVLTF.

The chain carries TRBV18 and TRBJ1-3; weak D call: TRBD1 (6 bases). Trimming stripped 8 bases from V and 3 bases from J, with 17 bases between. The length of the CDR3 is 15 residues. Germline V gives CDR1 KGHSH, CDR2 LQKENI. CDR3 loop: CASTLWGPSGNTIYF. The CDR3, as DNA: TGTGCCAGCACTCTTTGGGGGCCGAGTGGAAACACCATATATTTT.

The chain combines TRBV28 with TRBJ2-2, with D unclear. The CDR3 consists of 15 residues. CDR1 and CDR2 (germline): MDHEN, SYDVKM. Trimming shortened V by 6 bases and J by 0 bases, and 11 bases separated the two germline ends. DNA of the CDR3: TGTGCCAGCAGAGAACAAGTCGCGAACACCGGGGAGCTGTTTTTT. It encodes CASREQVANTGELFF.

The V gene is TRBV29-1, the J gene TRBJ1-1; perhaps TRBD1 as D (6 bases). The CDR3 runs 13 residues. The germline V gene encodes CDR1 SQVTM and CDR2 ANQGSEA. The V gene lost 6 bases and the J gene lost 11 bases, with 22 bases spanning the gap. The CDR3 DNA is TGCAGCGTCGACGACAGGCGGGGGTTTGTGGCTTTCTTT. Translated: CSVDDRRGFVAFF. The full variable domain, its missing parts supplied by reference TRBV29-1 and TRBJ1-1, is SAVISQKPSRDICQRGTSLTIQCQVDSQVTMMFWYRQQPGQSLTLIATANQGSEATYESGFVIDKFPISRPNLTFSTLTVSNMSPEDSSIYLCSVDDRRGFVAFFGQGTRLTVV.

This clone was seen once. The rearrangement links TRBV6-5 to TRBJ2-7; TRBD2 matches at 7 bases. The CDR3 extends over 14 amino acids. Trimming took 2 bases from V and 5 from J; bases not matched to a gene: 6. Germline V gene sequence: CDR1 MNHEY, CDR2 SVGAGI. The CDR3 DNA sequence: TGTGCCAGCAGTTACACCGGGGGGATAAACGAGCAGTACTTC. This encodes CASSYTGGINEQYF.

This chain links TRBV4-2 with TRBJ2-1; 7 nucleotides agree with TRBD2. The CDR3 is 15 residues long. The V gene's germline CDR1 is LGHNA and CDR2 YNFKEQ. V shed 4 bases, J shed 0 bases, and the junction held 3 bases outside the gene matches. CDR3 bases: TGTGCCAGCAGCCCTAGCGGCAGCTCCTACAATGAGCAGTTCTTC. Translating gives CASSPSGSSYNEQFF.

Here the CDR3 reads CSYGAGSSYEQYF. CDR3 nucleotide sequence: TGCAGCTATGGGGCAGGGAGCTCCTACGAGCAGTACTTC. The V call is TRBV29-1, the J call TRBJ2-7; either TRBD1 or TRBD2 may fit D (5 bases each). V was cut by 8 bases and J by 0 bases, with 14 bases left in between. Germline-derived CDR1 and CDR2 are SQVTM and ANQGSEA. The CDR3 has 13 amino acids.

The chain carries TRBV28 and TRBJ1-1; D remains ambiguous. CDR1 and CDR2 (germline): MDHEN, SYDVKM. The CDR3 runs to 12 residues. V lost 7 bases to trimming and J lost 8 bases, with 14 bases between them. The CDR3 reads CASTGGSGEAFF. The DNA for the CDR3 is TGTGCCAGCACTGGTGGGTCGGGGGAAGCTTTCTTT.

This chain uses TRBV7-8 with TRBJ1-4; the match to TRBD1 covers 7 bases. CDR1 is SGHVS and CDR2 is FQNEAQ in the germline V gene. The CDR3 has 15 amino acids. Germline trimming cut 5 bases from V and 6 bases from J; bases unmatched to any gene: 9. The CDR3 region has the DNA TGTGCCAGCAGCGAACAGGGGAGGTGGGATGAAAAACTGTTTTTT. It is translated as CASSEQGRWDEKLFF.